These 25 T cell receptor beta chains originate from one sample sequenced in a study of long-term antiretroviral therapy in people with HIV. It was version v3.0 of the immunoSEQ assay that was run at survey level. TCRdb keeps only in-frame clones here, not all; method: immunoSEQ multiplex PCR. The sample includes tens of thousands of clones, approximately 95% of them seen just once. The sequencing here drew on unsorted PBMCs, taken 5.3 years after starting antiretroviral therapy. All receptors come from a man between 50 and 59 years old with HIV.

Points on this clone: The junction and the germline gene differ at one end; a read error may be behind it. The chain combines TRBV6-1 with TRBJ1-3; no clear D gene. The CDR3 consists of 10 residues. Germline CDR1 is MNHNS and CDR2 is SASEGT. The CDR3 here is CASSEGRKDF. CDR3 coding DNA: TGTGCCAGCAGTGAAGGGCGGAAGGATTTT.

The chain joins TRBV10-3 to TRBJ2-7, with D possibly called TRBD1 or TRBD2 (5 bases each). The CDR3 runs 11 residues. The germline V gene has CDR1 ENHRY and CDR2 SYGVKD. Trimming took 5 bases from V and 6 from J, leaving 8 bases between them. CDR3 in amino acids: CAISPGAEQYF. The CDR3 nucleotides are TGTGCCATCAGTCCCGGGGCCGAGCAGTACTTC.

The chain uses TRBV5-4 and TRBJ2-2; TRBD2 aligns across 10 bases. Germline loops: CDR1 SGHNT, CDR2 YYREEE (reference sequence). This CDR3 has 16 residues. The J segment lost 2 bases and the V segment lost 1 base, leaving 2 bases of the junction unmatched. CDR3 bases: TGTGCCAGCAGCTTGCTAGCGGGGGCCAACACCGGGGAGCTGTTTTTT. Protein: CASSLLAGANTGELFF.

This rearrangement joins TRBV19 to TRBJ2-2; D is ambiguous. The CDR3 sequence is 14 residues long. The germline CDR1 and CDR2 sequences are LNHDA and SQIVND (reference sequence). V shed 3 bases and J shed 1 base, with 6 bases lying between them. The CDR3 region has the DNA TGTGCCAGTAGTATCGGCGGGAACACCGGGGAGCTGTTTTTT. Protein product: CASSIGGNTGELFF.

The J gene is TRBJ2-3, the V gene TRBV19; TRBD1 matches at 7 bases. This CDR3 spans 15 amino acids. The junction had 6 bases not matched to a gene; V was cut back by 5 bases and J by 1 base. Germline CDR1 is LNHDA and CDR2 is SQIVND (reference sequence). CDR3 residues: CASSLQGVGTDTQYF. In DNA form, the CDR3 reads TGTGCCAGTAGTCTCCAGGGGGTGGGCACAGATACGCAGTATTTT.

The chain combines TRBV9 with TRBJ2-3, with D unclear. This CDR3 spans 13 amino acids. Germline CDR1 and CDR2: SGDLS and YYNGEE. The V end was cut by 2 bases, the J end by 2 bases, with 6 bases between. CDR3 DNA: TGTGCCAGCAGCGTCAGCCTCACAGATACGCAGTATTTT. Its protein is CASSVSLTDTQYF.

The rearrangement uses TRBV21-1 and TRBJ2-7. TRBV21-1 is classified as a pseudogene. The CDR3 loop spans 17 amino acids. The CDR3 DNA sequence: TGTGCCAGCAGCAAAGAATGGGGTCTTCAGTTTCTCGACGAGCAGTACTTC. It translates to CASSKEWGLQFLDEQYF.

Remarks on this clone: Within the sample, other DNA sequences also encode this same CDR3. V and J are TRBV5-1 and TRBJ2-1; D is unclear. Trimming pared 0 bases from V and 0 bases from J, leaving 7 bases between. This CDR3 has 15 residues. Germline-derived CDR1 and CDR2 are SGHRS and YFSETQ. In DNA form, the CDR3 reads TGCGCCAGCAGCTTGGACACAAGCTCCTACAATGAGCAGTTCTTC. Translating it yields CASSLDTSSYNEQFF.

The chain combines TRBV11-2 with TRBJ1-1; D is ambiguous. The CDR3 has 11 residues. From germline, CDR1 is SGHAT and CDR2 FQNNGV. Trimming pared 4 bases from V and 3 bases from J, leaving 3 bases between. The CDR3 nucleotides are TGTGCCAGCAGCTCGTACACTGAAGCTTTCTTT. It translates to CASSSYTEAFF.

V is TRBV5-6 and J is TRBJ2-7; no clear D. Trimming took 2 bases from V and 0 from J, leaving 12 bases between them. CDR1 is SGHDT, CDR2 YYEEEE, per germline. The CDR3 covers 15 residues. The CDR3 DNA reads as TGTGCCAGCAGCTTTCTAGGGATTAACTCCTACGAGCAGTACTTC. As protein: CASSFLGINSYEQYF. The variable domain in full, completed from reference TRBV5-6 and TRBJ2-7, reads DAGVTQSPTHLIKTRGQQVTLRCSPKSGHDTVSWYQQALGQGPQFIFQYYEEEERQRGNFPDRFSGHQFPNYSSELNVNALLLGDSALYLCASSFLGINSYEQYFGPGTRLTVT.

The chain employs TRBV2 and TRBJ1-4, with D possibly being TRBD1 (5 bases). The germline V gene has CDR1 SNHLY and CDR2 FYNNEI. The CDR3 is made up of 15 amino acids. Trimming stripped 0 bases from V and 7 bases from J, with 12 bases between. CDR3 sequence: CASSEALLGTEKLFF. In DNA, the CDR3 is TGTGCCAGCAGTGAAGCGCTTCTGGGGACTGAAAAACTGTTTTTT.

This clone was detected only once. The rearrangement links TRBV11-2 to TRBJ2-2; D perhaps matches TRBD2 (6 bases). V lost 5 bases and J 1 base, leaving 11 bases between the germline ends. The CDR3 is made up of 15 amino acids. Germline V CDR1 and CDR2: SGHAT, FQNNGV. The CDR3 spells CASSPRDLNTGELFF. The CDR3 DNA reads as TGTGCCAGCAGCCCCCGGGACTTGAACACCGGGGAGCTGTTTTTT.

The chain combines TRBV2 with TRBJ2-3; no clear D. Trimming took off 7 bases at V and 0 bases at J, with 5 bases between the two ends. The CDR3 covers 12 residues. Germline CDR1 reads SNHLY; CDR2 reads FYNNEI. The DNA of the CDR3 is TGTGCCAGCACCCCCAGCACAGATACGCAGTATTTT. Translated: CASTPSTDTQYF.

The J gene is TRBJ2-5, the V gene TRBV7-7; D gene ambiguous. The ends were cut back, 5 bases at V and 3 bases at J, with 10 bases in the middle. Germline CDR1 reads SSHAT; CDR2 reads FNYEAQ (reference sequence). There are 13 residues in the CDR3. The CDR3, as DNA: TGTGCCAGCAGCCCCCTAAGAAAAGAGACCCAGTACTTC. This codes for CASSPLRKETQYF.

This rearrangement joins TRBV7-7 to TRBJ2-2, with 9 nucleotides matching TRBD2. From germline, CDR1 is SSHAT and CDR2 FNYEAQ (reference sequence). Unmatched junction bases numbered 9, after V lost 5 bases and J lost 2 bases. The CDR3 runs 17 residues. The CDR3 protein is CASSAKAGGRNTGELFF. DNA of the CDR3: TGTGCCAGCAGCGCCAAAGCGGGGGGCCGTAACACCGGGGAGCTGTTTTTT.

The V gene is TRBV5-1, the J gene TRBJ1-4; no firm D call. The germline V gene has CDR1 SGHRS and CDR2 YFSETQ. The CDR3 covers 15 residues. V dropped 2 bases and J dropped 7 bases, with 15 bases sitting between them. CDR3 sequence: CASSFGSSITEKLFF. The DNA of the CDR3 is TGCGCCAGCAGCTTCGGTTCAAGTATTACTGAAAAACTGTTTTTT.

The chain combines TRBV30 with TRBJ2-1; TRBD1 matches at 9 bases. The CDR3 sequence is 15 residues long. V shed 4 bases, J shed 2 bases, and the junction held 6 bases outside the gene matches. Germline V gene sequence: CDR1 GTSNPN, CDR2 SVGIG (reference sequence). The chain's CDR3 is CAWTTGTGPYNEQFF. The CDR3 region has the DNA TGTGCCTGGACCACCGGGACAGGGCCCTACAATGAGCAGTTCTTC.

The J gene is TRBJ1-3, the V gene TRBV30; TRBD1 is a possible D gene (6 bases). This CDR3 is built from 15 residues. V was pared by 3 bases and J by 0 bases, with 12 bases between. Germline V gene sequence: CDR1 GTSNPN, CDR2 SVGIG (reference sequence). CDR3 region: CAWRTGQHSGNTIYF. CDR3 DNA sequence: TGTGCCTGGAGGACAGGACAGCACTCTGGAAACACCATATATTTT.

CDR3 DNA: TGTGCCAGCAGTTTAGGCTTCTCCACCTCCTACGAGCAGTACTTC. This gives the protein CASSLGFSTSYEQYF. This rearrangement joins TRBV28 to TRBJ2-7, with D hard to call. V lost 2 bases and J lost 0, with 11 bases in between. CDR1 and CDR2 (germline): MDHEN, SYDVKM. The CDR3 runs to 15 residues.

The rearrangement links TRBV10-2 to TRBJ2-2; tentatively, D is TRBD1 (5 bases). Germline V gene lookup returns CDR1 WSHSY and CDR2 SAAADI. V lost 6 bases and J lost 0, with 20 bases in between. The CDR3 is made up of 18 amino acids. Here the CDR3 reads CASRSRQTKHSNTGELFF. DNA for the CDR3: TGCGCCAGCAGGAGCCGACAGACCAAGCACTCGAACACCGGGGAGCTGTTTTTT.

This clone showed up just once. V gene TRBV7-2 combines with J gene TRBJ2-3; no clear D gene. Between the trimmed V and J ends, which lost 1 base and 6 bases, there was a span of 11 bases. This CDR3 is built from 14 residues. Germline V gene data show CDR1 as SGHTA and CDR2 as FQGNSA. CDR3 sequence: CASSLDSLRDTQYF. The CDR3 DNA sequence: TGTGCCAGCAGCTTAGATAGCCTCCGGGATACGCAGTATTTT.

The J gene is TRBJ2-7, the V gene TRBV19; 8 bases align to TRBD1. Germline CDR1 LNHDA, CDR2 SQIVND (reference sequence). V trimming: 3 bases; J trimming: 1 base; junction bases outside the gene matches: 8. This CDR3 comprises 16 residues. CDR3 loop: CASSISGTGPSYEQYF. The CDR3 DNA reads TGTGCCAGTAGTATTTCCGGGACAGGCCCTTCCTACGAGCAGTACTTC.

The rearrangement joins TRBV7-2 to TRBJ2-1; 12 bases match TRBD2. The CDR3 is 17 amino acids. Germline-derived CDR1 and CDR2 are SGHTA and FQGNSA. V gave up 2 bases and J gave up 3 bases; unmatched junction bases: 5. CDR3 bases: TGTGCCAGCAGCTTACTAGCGGGGGGGGGTAGCTACAATGAGCAGTTCTTC. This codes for CASSLLAGGGSYNEQFF.

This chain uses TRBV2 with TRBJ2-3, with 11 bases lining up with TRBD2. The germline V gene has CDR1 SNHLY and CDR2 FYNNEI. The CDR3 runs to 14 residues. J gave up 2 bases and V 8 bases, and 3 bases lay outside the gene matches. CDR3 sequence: CASVAGGPTDTQYF. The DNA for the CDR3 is TGTGCCAGCGTAGCGGGGGGGCCCACAGATACGCAGTATTTT.

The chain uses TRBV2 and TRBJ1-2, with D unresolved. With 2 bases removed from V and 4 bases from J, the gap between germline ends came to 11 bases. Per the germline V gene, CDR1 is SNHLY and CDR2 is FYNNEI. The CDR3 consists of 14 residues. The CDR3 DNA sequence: TGTGCCAGCAGTGAAAGGGCAGCAATCTATGGCTACACCTTC. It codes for CASSERAAIYGYTF.